These 5 T cell receptor beta chains were all obtained from the same sample, sequenced in a study of shared clonotypes between healthy human individuals. Profiling relied on immunoSEQ multiplex PCR, and the TCRdb table lists in-frame clones only, not all of them. The profile covers more than 2,000,000 clones, with 85% to 95% appearing a single time and more than 0.12% taken by the ten largest. The sample consisted of naive CD4+ T cells sorted from blood. Subset: CD45RA+ positively selected. Receptor source: a man aged 18 to 29 in good health.

As regards this clone: At the DNA level, this CDR3 is encoded by other sequences in the same sample as well. The genes are TRBV19 and TRBJ2-7; D is unclear. The CDR3 length is 13 residues. From germline, CDR1 is LNHDA and CDR2 SQIVND (reference sequence). Trimming left V 1 base short and J 1 base short, with 5 bases between. The CDR3, as DNA: TGTGCCAGTAGTATAGGCGAGTCCTACGAGCAGTACTTC. Its protein is CASSIGESYEQYF.

This chain links TRBV6-5 with TRBJ2-7; 8 bases are shared with TRBD1. The CDR3 is 15 residues long. In germline, CDR1 is MNHEY, CDR2 SVGAGI. The J segment lost 2 bases and the V segment lost 4 bases, leaving 7 bases of the junction unmatched. The DNA for the CDR3 is TGTGCCAGCAGTTCAGGACAGGGTAGTACCTACGAGCAGTACTTC. This codes for CASSSGQGSTYEQYF.

The chain carries TRBV9 and TRBJ2-7; 16 bases match TRBD2. This CDR3 region has 15 residues. With 3 bases clipped from V and 6 bases from J, the junction kept 3 bases outside the gene matches. Germline CDR1 is SGDLS and CDR2 is YYNGEE. CDR3: CASSGGTSGRVEQYF. For the CDR3, the DNA is TGTGCCAGCAGCGGGGGGACTAGCGGGAGGGTCGAGCAGTACTTC.

This clone showed up just once. The chain employs TRBV11-3 and TRBJ2-7; D call uncertain. The germline V and J ends were trimmed by 0 bases and 4 bases, with 7 bases remaining between them. The V gene's germline CDR1 is SGHNT and CDR2 YENEEA. The CDR3 has 13 amino acids. The CDR3 sequence is CASSLDLGYEQYF. Written as DNA, the CDR3 is TGTGCCAGCAGCTTAGACCTTGGGTACGAGCAGTACTTC.

V is TRBV6-5 and J is TRBJ2-5, with 9 bases that match TRBD2. Germline trimming cut 1 base from V and 1 base from J; bases unmatched to any gene: 1. The CDR3 contains 15 residues. Germline lookup yields CDR1 MNHEY and CDR2 SVGAGI. CDR3 DNA: TGTGCCAGCAGTTACTTTAGCGGGGGCCAAGAGACCCAGTACTTC. Translation gives CASSYFSGGQETQYF.